This TCR beta chain was sequenced in a study of blood T cell repertoires in COVID-19. CDR3 length equals 14 residues. V was clipped by 10 bases and J by 2 bases; unmatched bases: 8. Germline V gives CDR1 MNHEY, CDR2 SVGAGI. Assay: immunoSEQ multiplex PCR; the TCRdb copy retains only in-frame clones and omits some. Of about 300,000 clones detected, approximately 89% appear once; the ten largest clones hold 1.5% to 2%. The receptor was derived from a woman aged 25 to 39 with COVID-19, enrolled during active disease. V gene TRBV6-5 combines with J gene TRBJ1-5; 7 nucleotides agree with TRBD1. The sequenced sample was peripheral blood. The CDR3 spells CATLRDRRNQPQHF. In DNA, the CDR3 is TGTGCCACGTTAAGGGACAGACGCAATCAGCCCCAGCATTTT.